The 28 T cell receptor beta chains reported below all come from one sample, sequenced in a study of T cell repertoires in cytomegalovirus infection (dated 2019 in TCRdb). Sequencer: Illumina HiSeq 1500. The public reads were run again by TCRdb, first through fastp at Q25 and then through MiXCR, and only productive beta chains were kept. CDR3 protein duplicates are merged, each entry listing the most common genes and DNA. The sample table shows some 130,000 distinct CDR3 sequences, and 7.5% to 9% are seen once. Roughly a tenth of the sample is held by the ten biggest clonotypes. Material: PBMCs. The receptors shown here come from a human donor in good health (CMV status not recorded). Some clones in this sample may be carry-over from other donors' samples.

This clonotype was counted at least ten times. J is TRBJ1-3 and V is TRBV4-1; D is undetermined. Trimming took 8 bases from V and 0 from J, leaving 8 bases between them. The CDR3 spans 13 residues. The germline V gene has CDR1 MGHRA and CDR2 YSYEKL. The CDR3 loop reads CASAQHSGNTIYF. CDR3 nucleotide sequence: TGCGCCAGCGCACAACACTCTGGAAACACCATATATTTT.

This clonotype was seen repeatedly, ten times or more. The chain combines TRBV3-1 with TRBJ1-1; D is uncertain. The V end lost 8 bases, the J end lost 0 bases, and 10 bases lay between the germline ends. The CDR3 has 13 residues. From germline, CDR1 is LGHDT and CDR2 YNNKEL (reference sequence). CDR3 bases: TGTGCCAGCGGACGGATTATGAACACTGAAGCTTTCTTT. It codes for CASGRIMNTEAFF.

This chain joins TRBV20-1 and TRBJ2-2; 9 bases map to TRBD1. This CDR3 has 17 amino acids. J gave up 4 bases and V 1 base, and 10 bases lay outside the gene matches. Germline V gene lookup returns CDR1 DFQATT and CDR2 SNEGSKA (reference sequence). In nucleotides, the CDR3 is TGCAGTGCTAGAGCGATTCTAAGGGACAGGGCCACCGGGGAGCTGTTTTTT. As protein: CSARAILRDRATGELFF.

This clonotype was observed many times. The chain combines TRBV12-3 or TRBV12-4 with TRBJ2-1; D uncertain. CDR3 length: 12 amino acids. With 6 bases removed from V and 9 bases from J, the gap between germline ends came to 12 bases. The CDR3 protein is CASREDDGEQFF. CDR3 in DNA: TGTGCCAGCAGAGAAGACGACGGTGAGCAGTTCTTC.

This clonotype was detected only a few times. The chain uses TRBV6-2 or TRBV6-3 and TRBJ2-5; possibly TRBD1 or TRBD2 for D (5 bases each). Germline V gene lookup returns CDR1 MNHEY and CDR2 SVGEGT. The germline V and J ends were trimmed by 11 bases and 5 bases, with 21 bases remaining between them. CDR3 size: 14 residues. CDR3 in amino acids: CAGSGQGEKETQYF. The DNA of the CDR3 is TGTGCCGGTTCGGGTCAAGGGGAGAAGGAGACCCAGTACTTC.

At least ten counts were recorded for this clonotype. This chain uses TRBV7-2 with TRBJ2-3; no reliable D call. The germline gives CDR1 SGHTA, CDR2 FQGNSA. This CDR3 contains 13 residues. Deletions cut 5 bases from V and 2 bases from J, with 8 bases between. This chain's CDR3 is CASSLGVTDTQYF. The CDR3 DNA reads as TGTGCCAGCAGCCTTGGTGTCACAGATACGCAGTATTTT.

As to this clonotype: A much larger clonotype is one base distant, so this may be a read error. The CDR3 here is CPGGQFPNYGYTF. Here the CDR3 DNA reads TGTCCCGGTGGACAGTTTCCTAACTATGGCTACACCTTC. The chain is built from TRBV28 and TRBJ1-2; tentatively, D is TRBD1 (6 bases). Germline V gene data show CDR1 as MDHEN and CDR2 as SYDVKM. CDR3 length: 13 residues.

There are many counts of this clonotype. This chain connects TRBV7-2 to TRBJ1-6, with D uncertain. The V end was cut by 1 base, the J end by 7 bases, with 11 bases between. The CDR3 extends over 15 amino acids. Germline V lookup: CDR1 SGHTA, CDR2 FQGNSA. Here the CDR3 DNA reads TGTGCCAGCAGCTTAGGGCCAATGGGGAATTCACCCCTCCACTTT. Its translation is CASSLGPMGNSPLHF. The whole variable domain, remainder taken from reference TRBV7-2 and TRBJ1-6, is GAGVSQSPSNKVTEKGKDVELRCDPISGHTALYWYRQSLGQGLEFLIYFQGNSAPDKSGLPSDRFSAERTGGSVSTLTIQRTQQEDSAVYLCASSLGPMGNSPLHFGNGTRLTVT.

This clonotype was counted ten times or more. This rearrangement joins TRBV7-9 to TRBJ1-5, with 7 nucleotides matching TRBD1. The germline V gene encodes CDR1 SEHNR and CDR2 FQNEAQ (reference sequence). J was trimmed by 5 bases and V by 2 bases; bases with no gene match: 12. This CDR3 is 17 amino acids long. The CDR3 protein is CASSLSGAGGIYQPQHF. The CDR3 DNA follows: TGTGCCAGCAGCTTATCCGGGGCAGGGGGTATCTATCAGCCCCAGCATTTT.

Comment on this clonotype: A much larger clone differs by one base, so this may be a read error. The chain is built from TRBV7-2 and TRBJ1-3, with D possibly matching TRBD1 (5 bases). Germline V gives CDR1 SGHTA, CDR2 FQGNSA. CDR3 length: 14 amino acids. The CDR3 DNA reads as TGTGCCAGCGGCTTAGAGGGGAGAGGAAACACCATATATTTT. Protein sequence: CASGLEGRGNTIYF.

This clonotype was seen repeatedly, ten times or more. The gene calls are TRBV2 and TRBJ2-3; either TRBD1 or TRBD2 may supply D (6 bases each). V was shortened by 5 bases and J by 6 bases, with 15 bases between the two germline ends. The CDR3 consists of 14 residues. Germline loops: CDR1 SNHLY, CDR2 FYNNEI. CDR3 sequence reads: CASSPGGRADTQYF. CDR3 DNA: TGTGCCAGCAGTCCCGGGGGCCGGGCGGATACGCAGTATTTT. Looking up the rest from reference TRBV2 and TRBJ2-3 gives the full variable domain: EPEVTQTPSHQVTQMGQEVILRCVPISNHLYFYWYRQILGQKVEFLVSFYNNEISEKSEIFDDQFSVERPDGSNFTLKIRSTKLEDSAMYFCASSPGGRADTQYFGPGTRLTVL.

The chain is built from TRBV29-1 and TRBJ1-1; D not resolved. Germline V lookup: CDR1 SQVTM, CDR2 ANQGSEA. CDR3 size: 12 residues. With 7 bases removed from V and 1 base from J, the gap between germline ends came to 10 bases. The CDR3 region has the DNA TGCAGCGCTTCGGACGGGAACACTGAAGCTTTCTTT. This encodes CSASDGNTEAFF.

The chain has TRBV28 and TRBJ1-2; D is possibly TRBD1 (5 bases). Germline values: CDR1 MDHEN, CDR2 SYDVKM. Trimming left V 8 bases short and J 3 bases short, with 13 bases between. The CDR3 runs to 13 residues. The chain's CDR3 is CASGGGADYGYTF. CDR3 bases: TGTGCCAGCGGGGGGGGAGCTGACTATGGCTACACCTTC.

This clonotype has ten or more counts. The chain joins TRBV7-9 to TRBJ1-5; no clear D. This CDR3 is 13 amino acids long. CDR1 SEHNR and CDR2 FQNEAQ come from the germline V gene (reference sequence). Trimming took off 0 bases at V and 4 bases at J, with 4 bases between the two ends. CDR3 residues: CASSLAPNQPQHF. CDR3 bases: TGTGCCAGCAGCTTAGCGCCAAATCAGCCCCAGCATTTT.

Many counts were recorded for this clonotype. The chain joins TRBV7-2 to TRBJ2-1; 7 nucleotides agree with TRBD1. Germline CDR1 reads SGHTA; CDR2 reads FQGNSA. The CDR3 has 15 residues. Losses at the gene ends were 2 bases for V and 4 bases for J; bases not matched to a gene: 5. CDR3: CASSLLQGQYNEQFF. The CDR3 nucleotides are TGTGCCAGCAGCTTATTACAGGGGCAGTACAATGAGCAGTTCTTC.

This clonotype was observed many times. The CDR3: CASSGDGLLDEQYF. The CDR3 nucleotides read TGTGCCAGCAGTGGAGACGGGTTGTTGGACGAGCAGTACTTC. The chain recombines TRBV2 with TRBJ2-7; D is ambiguous. Germline CDR1 SNHLY, CDR2 FYNNEI. The CDR3 consists of 14 residues. The V end was cut by 4 bases, the J end by 5 bases, with 15 bases between.

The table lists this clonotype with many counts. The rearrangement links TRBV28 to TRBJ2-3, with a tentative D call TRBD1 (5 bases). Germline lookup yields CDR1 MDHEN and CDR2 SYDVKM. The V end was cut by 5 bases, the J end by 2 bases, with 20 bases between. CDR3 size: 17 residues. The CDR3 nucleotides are TGTGCCAGCAGTCCCTCCAGGGTGCCCATATCCACAGATACGCAGTATTTT. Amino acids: CASSPSRVPISTDTQYF. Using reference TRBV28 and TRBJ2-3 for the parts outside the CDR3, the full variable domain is DVKVTQSSRYLVKRTGEKVFLECVQDMDHENMFWYRQDPGLGLRLIYFSYDVKMKEKGDIPEGYSVSREKKERFSLILESASTNQTSMYLCASSPSRVPISTDTQYFGPGTRLTVL.

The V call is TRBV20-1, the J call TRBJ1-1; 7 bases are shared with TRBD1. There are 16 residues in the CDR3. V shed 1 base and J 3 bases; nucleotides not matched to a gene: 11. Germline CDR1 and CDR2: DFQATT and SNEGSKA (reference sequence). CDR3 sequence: CSARALSQGRDTEAFF. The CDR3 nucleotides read TGCAGTGCTAGAGCCTTATCACAGGGGAGGGACACTGAAGCTTTCTTT.

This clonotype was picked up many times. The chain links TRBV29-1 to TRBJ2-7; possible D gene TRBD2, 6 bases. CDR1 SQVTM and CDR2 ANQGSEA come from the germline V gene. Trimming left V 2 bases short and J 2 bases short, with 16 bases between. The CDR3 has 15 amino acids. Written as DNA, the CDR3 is TGCAGCGTTGAATCTTTCCCCGGAGGGACCTACGAGCAGTACTTC. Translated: CSVESFPGGTYEQYF.

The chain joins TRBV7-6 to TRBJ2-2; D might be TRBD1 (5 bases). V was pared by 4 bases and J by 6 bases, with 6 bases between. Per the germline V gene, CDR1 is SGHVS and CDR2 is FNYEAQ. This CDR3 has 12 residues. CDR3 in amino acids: CASSSTAGELFF. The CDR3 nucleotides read TGTGCCAGCAGCTCGACAGCCGGGGAGCTGTTTTTT.

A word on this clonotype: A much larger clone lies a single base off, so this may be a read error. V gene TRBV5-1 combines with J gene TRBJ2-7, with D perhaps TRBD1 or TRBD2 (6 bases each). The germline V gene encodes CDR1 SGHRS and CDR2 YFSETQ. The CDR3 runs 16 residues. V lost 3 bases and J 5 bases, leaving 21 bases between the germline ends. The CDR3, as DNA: TGCGCCAGCAGCTGGAGGTCGACTAGGGGGGAAGACGAGCAGTACTTC. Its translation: CASSWRSTRGEDEQYF.

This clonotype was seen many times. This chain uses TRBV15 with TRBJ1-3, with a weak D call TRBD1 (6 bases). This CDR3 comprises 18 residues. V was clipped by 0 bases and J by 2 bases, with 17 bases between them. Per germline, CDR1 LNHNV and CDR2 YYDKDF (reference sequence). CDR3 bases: TGTGCCACCAGCAGAGATCTAGTAAAGGGGGTTGCTGGAAACACCATATATTTT. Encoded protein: CATSRDLVKGVAGNTIYF.

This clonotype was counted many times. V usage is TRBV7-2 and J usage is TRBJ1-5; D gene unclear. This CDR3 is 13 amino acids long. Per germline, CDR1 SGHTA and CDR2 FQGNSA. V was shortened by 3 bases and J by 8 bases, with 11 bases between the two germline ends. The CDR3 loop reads CASSFSSAEPQHF. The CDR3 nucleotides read TGTGCCAGCAGCTTCTCATCCGCGGAGCCCCAGCATTTT. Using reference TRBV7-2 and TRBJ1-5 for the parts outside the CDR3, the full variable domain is GAGVSQSPSNKVTEKGKDVELRCDPISGHTALYWYRQSLGQGLEFLIYFQGNSAPDKSGLPSDRFSAERTGGSVSTLTIQRTQQEDSAVYLCASSFSSAEPQHFGDGTRLSIL.

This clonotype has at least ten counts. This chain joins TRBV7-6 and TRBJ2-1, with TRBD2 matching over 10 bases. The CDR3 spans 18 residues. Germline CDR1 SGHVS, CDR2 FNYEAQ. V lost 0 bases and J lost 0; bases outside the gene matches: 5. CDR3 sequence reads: CASSLASASGSSYNEQFF. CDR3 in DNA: TGTGCCAGCAGCTTAGCCTCGGCTAGCGGGAGCTCCTACAATGAGCAGTTCTTC.

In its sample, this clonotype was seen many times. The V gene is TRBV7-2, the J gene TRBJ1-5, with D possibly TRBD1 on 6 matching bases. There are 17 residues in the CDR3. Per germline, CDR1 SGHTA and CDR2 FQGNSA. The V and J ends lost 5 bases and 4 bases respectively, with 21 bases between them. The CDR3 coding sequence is TGTGCCAGCAGCCAGAGGGGGGGCGCAGATGGAAATCAGCCCCAGCATTTT. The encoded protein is CASSQRGGADGNQPQHF.

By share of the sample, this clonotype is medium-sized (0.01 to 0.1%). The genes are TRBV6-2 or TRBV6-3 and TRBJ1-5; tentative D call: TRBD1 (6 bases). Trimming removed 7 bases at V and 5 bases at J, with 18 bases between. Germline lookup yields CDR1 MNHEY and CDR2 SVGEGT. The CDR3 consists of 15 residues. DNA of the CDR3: TGTGCCAGCAATAACGCCGGACAGAGTTATCAGCCCCAGCATTTT. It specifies CASNNAGQSYQPQHF.

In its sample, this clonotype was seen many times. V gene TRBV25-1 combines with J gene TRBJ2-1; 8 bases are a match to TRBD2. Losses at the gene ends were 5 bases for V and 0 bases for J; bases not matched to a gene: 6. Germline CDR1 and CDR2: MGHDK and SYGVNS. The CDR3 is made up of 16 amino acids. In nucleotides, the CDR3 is TGTGCCAGCAGTAACGCCGGGACTAGCTCCTACAATGAGCAGTTCTTC. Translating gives CASSNAGTSSYNEQFF.

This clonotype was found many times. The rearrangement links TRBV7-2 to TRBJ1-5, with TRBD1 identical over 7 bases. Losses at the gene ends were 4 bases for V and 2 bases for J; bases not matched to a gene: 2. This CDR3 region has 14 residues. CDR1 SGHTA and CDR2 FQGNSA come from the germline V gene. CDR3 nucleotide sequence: TGTGCCAGCAGCTCCCAGGGGGGCAATCAGCCCCAGCATTTT. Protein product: CASSSQGGNQPQHF. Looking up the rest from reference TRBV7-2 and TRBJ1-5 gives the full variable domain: GAGVSQSPSNKVTEKGKDVELRCDPISGHTALYWYRQSLGQGLEFLIYFQGNSAPDKSGLPSDRFSAERTGGSVSTLTIQRTQQEDSAVYLCASSSQGGNQPQHFGDGTRLSIL.